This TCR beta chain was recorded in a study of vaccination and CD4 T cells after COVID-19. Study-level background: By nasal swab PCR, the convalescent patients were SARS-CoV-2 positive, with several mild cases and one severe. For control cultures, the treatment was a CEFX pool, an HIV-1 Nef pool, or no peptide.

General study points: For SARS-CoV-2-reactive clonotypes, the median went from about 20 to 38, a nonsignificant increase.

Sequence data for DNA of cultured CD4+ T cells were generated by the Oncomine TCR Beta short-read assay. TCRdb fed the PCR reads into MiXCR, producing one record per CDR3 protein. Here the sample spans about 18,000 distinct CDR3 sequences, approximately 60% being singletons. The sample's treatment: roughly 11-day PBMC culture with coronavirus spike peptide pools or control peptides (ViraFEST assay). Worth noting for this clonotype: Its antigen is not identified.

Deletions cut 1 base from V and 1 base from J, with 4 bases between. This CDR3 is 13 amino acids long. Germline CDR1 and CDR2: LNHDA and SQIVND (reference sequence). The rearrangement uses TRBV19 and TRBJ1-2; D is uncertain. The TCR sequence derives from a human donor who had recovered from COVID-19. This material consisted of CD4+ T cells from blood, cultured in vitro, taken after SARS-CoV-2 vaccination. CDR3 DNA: TGTGCCAGTAGTATAGCAGATAACTATGGCTACACCTTC. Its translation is CASSIADNYGYTF. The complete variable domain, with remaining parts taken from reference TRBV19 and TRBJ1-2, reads DGGITQSPKYLFRKEGQNVTLSCEQNLNHDAMYWYRQDPGQGLRLIYYSQIVNDFQKGDIAEGYSVSREKKESFPLTVTSAQKNPTAFYLCASSIADNYGYTFGSGTRLTVV.